Each of the 10 T cell receptor beta chains below was sequenced from the same sample in a study of PD-L1 blockade in urothelial cancer. As for time point: pretreatment peripheral blood. Only in-frame clones appear in the TCRdb table, and some are missing; sequencing was by immunoSEQ multiplex PCR. This table holds some 45,000 clones, about 88% found once. Source: PBMCs, taken around atezolizumab (anti-PD-L1) treatment. The receptors originated from a donor aged 40 or older with urothelial cancer.

V and J are TRBV4-3 and TRBJ2-3, with 11 bases matching TRBD2. With V trimmed by 4 bases and J by 6 bases, 9 bases remained unmatched. Germline V gene data show CDR1 as LGHNA and CDR2 as YSLEER. The CDR3 runs to 16 residues. The CDR3 loop reads CASSLLAGGGKDTQYF. The CDR3 DNA is TGCGCCAGCAGCCTGCTAGCGGGAGGAGGGAAGGATACGCAGTATTTT.

This chain uses TRBV19 with TRBJ1-3; D may be TRBD1 (6 bases). Germline V gives CDR1 LNHDA, CDR2 SQIVND (reference sequence). Trimming removed 9 bases at V and 0 bases at J, with 15 bases between. The CDR3 is 15 amino acids. CDR3 region: CASKDLTGSGNTIYF. In DNA, the CDR3 is TGTGCCAGCAAGGACCTGACAGGCTCTGGAAACACCATATATTTT.

This clone turned up a few times. The chain links TRBV7-9 to TRBJ1-2; TRBD1 agrees at 11 bases. With V trimmed by 1 base and J by 2 bases, 12 bases remained unmatched. CDR1 SEHNR and CDR2 FQNEAQ come from the germline V gene (reference sequence). This CDR3 region has 19 residues. In DNA form, the CDR3 reads TGTGCCAGCAGCTTAGGGAAGAGGACAGGGGGCGGCCACAACTATGGCTACACCTTC. Residues: CASSLGKRTGGGHNYGYTF.

This chain connects TRBV7-2 to TRBJ2-7; no definite D call. Trimming removed 1 base from V and 2 bases from J, with 6 bases in between. The CDR3 sequence is 13 residues long. Germline values: CDR1 SGHTA, CDR2 FQGNSA. The CDR3 coding sequence is TGTGCCAGCAGCTTAGGCCACACCTACGAGCAGTACTTC. Translated, it gives CASSLGHTYEQYF.

This chain links TRBV7-9 with TRBJ2-1, with D uncertain. Between the trimmed V and J ends, which lost 2 bases and 2 bases, there was a span of 7 bases. CDR3 length equals 14 residues. Germline V gene data show CDR1 as SEHNR and CDR2 as FQNEAQ (reference sequence). In DNA, the CDR3 is TGTGCCAGCAGCTTAATTAGCCCCTACAATGAGCAGTTCTTC. This codes for CASSLISPYNEQFF.

This sequence joins TRBV10-1 and TRBJ2-3, with D perhaps matching TRBD2 (5 bases). Per germline, CDR1 WNHNN and CDR2 SYGVQD (reference sequence). The CDR3 consists of 17 residues. The germline V and J ends were trimmed by 9 bases and 0 bases, with 22 bases remaining between them. CDR3 residues: CARTPIVERKSTDTQYF. CDR3 DNA: TGCGCCAGAACCCCCATCGTGGAGCGGAAGAGCACAGATACGCAGTATTTT.

A single count supports this clone. V and J are TRBV19 and TRBJ1-2, with TRBD1 matching over 8 bases. The CDR3 runs 16 residues. Germline V gene sequence: CDR1 LNHDA, CDR2 SQIVND (reference sequence). V lost 0 bases to trimming and J lost 2 bases; unmatched junction nucleotides: 5. The CDR3 is CASSIDWTGPNYGYTF. CDR3 DNA: TGTGCCAGTAGTATAGATTGGACAGGGCCCAACTATGGCTACACCTTC.

CDR3 protein: CASSMAGGRAYEQYF. CDR3 coding DNA: TGTGCCAGTAGTATGGCGGGAGGGCGAGCCTACGAGCAGTACTTC. The chain has TRBV19 and TRBJ2-7; 9 nucleotides agree with TRBD2. The trim removed 3 bases at V and 2 bases at J, leaving 5 bases unmatched. The CDR3 consists of 15 residues. Germline V lookup: CDR1 LNHDA, CDR2 SQIVND (reference sequence).

This clone was observed once. The CDR3 sequence: CASEYDSNQPQHF. The CDR3 DNA reads as TGTGCCAGCGAATACGACAGTAATCAGCCCCAGCATTTT. The chain combines TRBV6-6 with TRBJ1-5; D might be TRBD1 (5 bases). Trimming pared 8 bases from V and 4 bases from J, leaving 12 bases between. Germline CDR1 MNHNY, CDR2 SVGAGI (reference sequence). CDR3 length: 13 amino acids.

This chain joins TRBV6-1 and TRBJ1-5; D is unresolved. The CDR3 runs 13 residues. From germline, CDR1 is MNHNS and CDR2 SASEGT. V dropped 7 bases and J dropped 5 bases, with 12 bases sitting between them. CDR3 sequence: CASTYFADQPQHF. CDR3 sequence (DNA): TGTGCCAGCACCTACTTTGCGGATCAGCCCCAGCATTTT.